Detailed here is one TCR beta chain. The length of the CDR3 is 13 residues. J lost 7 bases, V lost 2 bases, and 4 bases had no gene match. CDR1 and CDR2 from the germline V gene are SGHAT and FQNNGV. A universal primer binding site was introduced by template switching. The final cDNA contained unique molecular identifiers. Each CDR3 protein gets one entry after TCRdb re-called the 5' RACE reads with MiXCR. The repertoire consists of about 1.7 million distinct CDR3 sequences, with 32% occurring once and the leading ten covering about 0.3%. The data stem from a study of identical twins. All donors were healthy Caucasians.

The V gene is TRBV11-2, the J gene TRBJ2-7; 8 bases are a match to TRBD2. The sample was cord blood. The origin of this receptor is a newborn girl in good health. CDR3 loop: CASSLKAGVEQYF. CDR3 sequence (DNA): TGTGCCAGCAGCTTAAAAGCGGGAGTGGAGCAGTACTTC.